This T cell receptor beta chain was profiled in a study of regulatory dendritic cells for organ transplantation. Allogeneic regulatory or mature dendritic cells were co-cultured for approximately 5 days with CFSE-labeled sorted T cells at 1:10. FACS sorted CD4+ or CD8+ T cells into CD45RA+ naive and CD45RO+ memory. Notes on this clone: Its cognate antigen is unknown.

Data came from immunoSEQ multiplex PCR; TCRdb stores just in-frame clones and leaves some out. This sample has 7,500 to 8,500 clones, with approximately 67% found just once. Deletions cut 6 bases from V and 0 bases from J, with 13 bases between. The germline V gene has CDR1 SGHKS and CDR2 YYEKEE (reference sequence). This CDR3 is built from 16 residues. The study, taken as a whole, reports: Memory CD8+ clonal expansion seemed more limited with regulatory than mature dendritic cells. Memory CD8+ T cells were the most oligoclonal; naive cells were highly diverse.

This TCR was sampled from a human donor in good health. The chain uses TRBV5-5 and TRBJ2-6; weak D call: TRBD2 (6 bases). The sample consisted of memory CD4+ T cells from blood cultured with dendritic cells. As for subset: CD45RO+ memory T cells. CDR3 sequence: CASTLLGGSGANVLTF. As DNA, the CDR3 is TGTGCCAGCACTTTATTGGGGGGCTCTGGGGCCAACGTCCTGACTTTC.